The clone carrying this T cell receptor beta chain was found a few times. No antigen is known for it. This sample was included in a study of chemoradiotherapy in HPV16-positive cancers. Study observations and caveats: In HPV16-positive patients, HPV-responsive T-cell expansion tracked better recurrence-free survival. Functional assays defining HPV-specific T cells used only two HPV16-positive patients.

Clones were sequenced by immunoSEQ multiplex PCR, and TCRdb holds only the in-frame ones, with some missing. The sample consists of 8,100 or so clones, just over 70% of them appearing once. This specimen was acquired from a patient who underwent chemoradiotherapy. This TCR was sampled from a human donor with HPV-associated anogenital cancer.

Written as DNA, the CDR3 is TGTGCCAGTAGCCGCGGACAGGGGGCTGGAAACACCATATATTTT. Translated: CASSRGQGAGNTIYF. The chain is built from TRBV19 and TRBJ1-3; TRBD1 aligns across 10 bases. The V gene's germline CDR1 is LNHDA and CDR2 SQIVND (reference sequence). CDR3 length: 15 amino acids. The V segment lost 6 bases and the J segment 2 bases; nucleotides outside the gene matches: 4.